This is a list of T cell receptor beta chains from one sample in a study of OX40 agonist ivuxolimab in advanced cancers. The protocol was immunoSEQ multiplex PCR, while the TCRdb copy is restricted to in-frame clones and leaves out a portion. The table records over 85,000 clones, less than 90% of them present only once. The specimen was CD4+ or CD8+ T cells sorted from blood, collected in a trial of the OX40 agonist ivuxolimab. The receptors derive from an adult with an advanced solid tumor such as melanoma, head and neck, liver or kidney cancer. Each CDR3 is given with its conserved first and last residue. The order of the fields is D gene, J gene, V gene, clone size, CDR3 protein. A D gene is named only where the DNA matches it firmly. Clone size is shown for a subset of rows, as once, few, many or a class of expanded clone.

d_gene: TRBD1; j_gene: TRBJ1-2; v_gene: TRBV6-1; abundance: .; CDR3aa: CASSQNDRERGYTF
d_gene: .; j_gene: TRBJ1-5; v_gene: TRBV27; abundance: few; CDR3aa: CASSFSDRSQPQHF
d_gene: TRBD2; j_gene: TRBJ2-3; v_gene: TRBV7-2; abundance: .; CDR3aa: CASSVRGDTDTQYF
d_gene: TRBD1; j_gene: TRBJ1-4; v_gene: TRBV27; abundance: once; CDR3aa: CASSLGGTGNEKLFF
d_gene: TRBD1; j_gene: TRBJ1-5; v_gene: TRBV2; abundance: .; CDR3aa: CASSPGQGIYQPQHF
d_gene: .; j_gene: TRBJ1-1; v_gene: TRBV7-9; abundance: .; CDR3aa: CASSLMGAGNTEAFF
d_gene: .; j_gene: TRBJ2-2; v_gene: TRBV7-3; abundance: .; CDR3aa: CASSLQMNTGELFF
d_gene: TRBD2; j_gene: TRBJ2-7; v_gene: TRBV13; abundance: once; CDR3aa: CASSLTSGKVREQYF
d_gene: .; j_gene: TRBJ2-7; v_gene: TRBV9; abundance: .; CDR3aa: CASSYPGHYEQYF
d_gene: TRBD2; j_gene: TRBJ2-3; v_gene: TRBV5-1; abundance: .; CDR3aa: CASRGLAGGITDTQYF
d_gene: .; j_gene: TRBJ1-1; v_gene: TRBV14; abundance: medium-sized; CDR3aa: CASSQGYDAFF
d_gene: .; j_gene: TRBJ1-1; v_gene: TRBV6-6; abundance: .; CDR3aa: CASSRTQGKNTEAFF
d_gene: .; j_gene: TRBJ1-2; v_gene: TRBV27; abundance: .; CDR3aa: CASSVEGGNYGYTF
d_gene: .; j_gene: .; v_gene: TRBV7-2; abundance: .; CDR3aa: CASSRGELVAYEQYF
d_gene: .; j_gene: TRBJ2-3; v_gene: TRBV18; abundance: .; CDR3aa: CASSHVDTQYF
d_gene: TRBD2; j_gene: TRBJ2-7; v_gene: TRBV11-2; abundance: .; CDR3aa: CASSLRTSGSHYEQYF
d_gene: .; j_gene: TRBJ1-2; v_gene: TRBV19; abundance: .; CDR3aa: CASSIAWHRRDYGYTF
d_gene: TRBD1; j_gene: TRBJ2-1; v_gene: TRBV7-6; abundance: .; CDR3aa: CASSFLTGDSYNEQFF
d_gene: TRBD1; j_gene: TRBJ1-2; v_gene: TRBV18; abundance: few; CDR3aa: CASSQDRDYGYTF
d_gene: TRBD2; j_gene: TRBJ2-3; v_gene: TRBV19; abundance: .; CDR3aa: CASSSGGAGDTQYF
d_gene: .; j_gene: TRBJ2-7; v_gene: TRBV5-1; abundance: .; CDR3aa: CASSLGQPSYFYEQYF
d_gene: .; j_gene: TRBJ2-5; v_gene: TRBV23-1; abundance: .; CDR3aa: CASSQRLPKQETQYF
d_gene: .; j_gene: TRBJ1-3; v_gene: TRBV7-9; abundance: .; CDR3aa: CASSSTNPGNTIYF
d_gene: .; j_gene: TRBJ2-6; v_gene: TRBV28; abundance: .; CDR3aa: CASSLRFGANVLTF
d_gene: TRBD1; j_gene: TRBJ1-1; v_gene: TRBV5-1; abundance: once; CDR3aa: CASSLVGTGGNTEAFF
d_gene: .; j_gene: TRBJ1-1; v_gene: TRBV11-2; abundance: .; CDR3aa: CASSSVVEAFF
d_gene: .; j_gene: TRBJ2-7; v_gene: TRBV6-1; abundance: .; CDR3aa: CASSPWQGEREQYF
d_gene: .; j_gene: TRBJ2-2; v_gene: TRBV18; abundance: .; CDR3aa: CASSPLDDSTGELFF
d_gene: TRBD1; j_gene: TRBJ2-7; v_gene: TRBV5-5; abundance: .; CDR3aa: CASSLDRGREYF
d_gene: TRBD1; j_gene: TRBJ1-1; v_gene: TRBV11-1; abundance: once; CDR3aa: CASSPGTGKGSTEAFF
d_gene: .; j_gene: TRBJ1-5; v_gene: TRBV4-1; abundance: few; CDR3aa: CASSQGPLINQPQHF
d_gene: TRBD2; j_gene: TRBJ2-1; v_gene: TRBV15; abundance: .; CDR3aa: CATLRPGGSYNEQFF
d_gene: TRBD1; j_gene: TRBJ1-5; v_gene: TRBV15; abundance: .; CDR3aa: CATNRDRNQPQHF
d_gene: TRBD1; j_gene: TRBJ2-4; v_gene: TRBV30; abundance: .; CDR3aa: CAWTTGGWNIQYF
d_gene: .; j_gene: TRBJ1-5; v_gene: TRBV6-5; abundance: .; CDR3aa: CASSLGPGNQPQHF
d_gene: .; j_gene: TRBJ1-4; v_gene: TRBV18; abundance: .; CDR3aa: CASSLGQLEKLFF
d_gene: .; j_gene: TRBJ2-7; v_gene: TRBV7-2; abundance: .; CDR3aa: CASSWDYEQYF
d_gene: TRBD2; j_gene: TRBJ2-1; v_gene: TRBV30; abundance: .; CDR3aa: CAWDGGATHNEQFF
d_gene: TRBD2; j_gene: TRBJ2-7; v_gene: TRBV5-1; abundance: .; CDR3aa: CASSYSGASSYEQYF
d_gene: .; j_gene: TRBJ1-5; v_gene: TRBV19; abundance: .; CDR3aa: CASCRVSSNQPQHF
d_gene: .; j_gene: TRBJ2-1; v_gene: TRBV30; abundance: .; CDR3aa: CAWSPKGRSYNEQFF
d_gene: .; j_gene: TRBJ1-5; v_gene: TRBV5-8; abundance: .; CDR3aa: CASSLRFQEQPQHF
d_gene: .; j_gene: TRBJ2-4; v_gene: TRBV6-5; abundance: .; CDR3aa: CASSPGAKNIQYF
d_gene: TRBD1; j_gene: TRBJ2-3; v_gene: TRBV5-1; abundance: .; CDR3aa: CASDPLGTGTDTQYF
d_gene: .; j_gene: TRBJ2-1; v_gene: TRBV5-4; abundance: .; CDR3aa: CASSLGGRSSEQFF
d_gene: .; j_gene: TRBJ2-7; v_gene: TRBV30; abundance: .; CDR3aa: CAWSRGSYEQYF
d_gene: TRBD1; j_gene: TRBJ1-2; v_gene: TRBV5-1; abundance: .; CDR3aa: CTSSLGLGTDFYGYTF
d_gene: TRBD2; j_gene: TRBJ2-1; v_gene: TRBV10-2; abundance: .; CDR3aa: CASATSGGAHEQFF
d_gene: .; j_gene: TRBJ1-4; v_gene: TRBV19; abundance: once; CDR3aa: CASTDRLQSNEKLFF
d_gene: .; j_gene: TRBJ1-6; v_gene: TRBV5-1; abundance: .; CDR3aa: CASSLDGGGNSPLHF
d_gene: .; j_gene: TRBJ1-2; v_gene: TRBV6-5; abundance: .; CDR3aa: CASSYLDSRGYTF